The text below deals with one T cell receptor (beta chain). Clones were sequenced by immunoSEQ multiplex PCR, and TCRdb holds only the in-frame ones, with some missing. The sample has some 300,000 clones, approximately 89% seen once. During the 2 weeks before they entered the study, exposed participants had met someone with a PCR-confirmed or clinician-diagnosed COVID-19 case. This sample is part of a study of blood T cell repertoires in COVID-19. Sequencing was done on a sample of PBMCs or T cells enriched from blood (not recorded which). The origin of this receptor is a woman in her 50s who had been exposed to COVID-19.

CDR3 protein: CASSLGTGAGLWTNEKLFF. The CDR3 region has the DNA TGTGCCAGCAGCTTGGGGACAGGTGCCGGCCTGTGGACTAATGAAAAACTGTTTTTT. This sequence joins TRBV5-6 and TRBJ1-4; 7 bases line up with TRBD1. This CDR3 region has 19 residues. V lost 0 bases and J lost 2; bases outside the gene matches: 13. Germline V gene data show CDR1 as SGHDT and CDR2 as YYEEEE.